This T cell receptor beta chain was captured in a study of identical twins. Study findings and constraints: Twins' surplus sharing was weaker for beta out-of-frame sequences. Where out-of-frame alpha sequences were twin-shared, they showed excess low generation probability.

Turning to this clonotype: The antigen is unknown.

Unique molecular identifiers were in the cDNA, with template-switch universal primer binding. TCRdb re-called the 5' RACE reads through MiXCR, storing one row per CDR3 protein. The data contain 400,000 or so distinct CDR3 sequences, about 10% of them singletons. This clonotype originated in a woman between 45 and 65 years old in good health. Input material: naive T cells sorted from blood.

In DNA form, the CDR3 reads TGCAGCGTTGAGGTGGGAGATACGCAGTATTTT. Translation: CSVEVGDTQYF. The chain employs TRBV29-1 and TRBJ2-3; no definite D call. The CDR3 is 11 residues long. The V and J ends lost 3 bases and 5 bases respectively, with 6 bases between them. Per germline, CDR1 SQVTM and CDR2 ANQGSEA.